These T cell receptor beta chains were read from a single sample in a study of blood T cell repertoires in COVID-19. Using immunoSEQ multiplex PCR, the repertoire was profiled, and TCRdb retains in-frame clones only, with some absent. The table records about 320,000 clones, roughly 90% of them present only once. The sequenced sample consisted of peripheral blood. The receptor set was obtained from a woman aged 25 to 45 with COVID-19, enrolled during active disease. The CDR3 runs from the conserved cysteine through the conserved F or W. The order of the fields is V gene, J gene, D gene, clone size, CDR3 length, CDR3 protein, CDR3 DNA. The D gene is left open where the match is weak. The size field is filled for only some rows; it gives once, few, many or a size class.

v_call: TRBV30
j_call: TRBJ1-5
d_call: NA
clone_size: NA
cdr3_length: 17
cdr3_aa: CAWSVSREAGSNQPQHF
cdr3_nt: TGTGCCTGGAGTGTATCCCGAGAGGCGGGGAGCAATCAGCCCCAGCATTTT

v_call: TRBV5-5
j_call: TRBJ1-1
d_call: NA
clone_size: once
cdr3_length: 14
cdr3_aa: CASSLAQTNTEAFF
cdr3_nt: TGTGCCAGCAGCTTGGCACAGACGAACACTGAAGCTTTCTTT

v_call: TRBV5-6
j_call: TRBJ2-7
d_call: TRBD1
clone_size: NA
cdr3_length: 12
cdr3_aa: CASSPGQGGQYF
cdr3_nt: TGTGCCAGCAGCCCGGGACAGGGTGGGCAGTACTTC

v_call: TRBV20-1
j_call: TRBJ1-2
d_call: NA
clone_size: once
cdr3_length: 11
cdr3_aa: CSASNARGYTF
cdr3_nt: TGCAGTGCTAGCAACGCCAGAGGCTACACCTTC

v_call: TRBV28
j_call: TRBJ1-1
d_call: TRBD1
clone_size: NA
cdr3_length: 11
cdr3_aa: CAGYTGDTAFF
cdr3_nt: TGTGCCGGATATACAGGGGATACAGCTTTCTTT

v_call: TRBV6-5
j_call: TRBJ1-5
d_call: NA
clone_size: NA
cdr3_length: 12
cdr3_aa: CASRGYNQPQHF
cdr3_nt: TGTGCCAGCCGGGGATACAATCAGCCCCAGCATTTT

v_call: TRBV5-4
j_call: TRBJ1-4
d_call: NA
clone_size: NA
cdr3_length: 14
cdr3_aa: CASSRDLANEKLFF
cdr3_nt: TGTGCCAGCAGCCGAGACCTAGCAAATGAAAAACTGTTTTTT

v_call: TRBV19
j_call: TRBJ1-2
d_call: TRBD1
clone_size: NA
cdr3_length: 13
cdr3_aa: CASSIRQGYGYTF
cdr3_nt: TGTGCCAGTAGTATTCGACAGGGGTATGGCTACACCTTC

v_call: TRBV2
j_call: TRBJ2-7
d_call: TRBD2
clone_size: NA
cdr3_length: 15
cdr3_aa: CASTLGLAGTYEQYF
cdr3_nt: TGTGCCAGCACCCTGGGACTAGCGGGAACCTACGAGCAGTACTTC

v_call: TRBV12-3/TRBV12-4
j_call: TRBJ2-1
d_call: TRBD1
clone_size: once
cdr3_length: 13
cdr3_aa: CASSFWDRNEQFF
cdr3_nt: TGTGCCAGCAGTTTCTGGGACAGGAATGAGCAGTTCTTC

v_call: TRBV28
j_call: TRBJ1-5
d_call: TRBD1
clone_size: NA
cdr3_length: 15
cdr3_aa: CASSLRGQGNQPQHF
cdr3_nt: TGTGCCAGCAGTTTGAGGGGGCAGGGCAATCAGCCCCAGCATTTT

v_call: TRBV11-2
j_call: TRBJ1-1
d_call: NA
clone_size: NA
cdr3_length: 15
cdr3_aa: CASSLYGGRGTEAFF
cdr3_nt: TGTGCCAGCAGCTTATACGGGGGGCGGGGCACTGAAGCTTTCTTT

v_call: TRBV18
j_call: TRBJ2-1
d_call: TRBD2
clone_size: NA
cdr3_length: 14
cdr3_aa: CASHIRTSGNEQFF
cdr3_nt: TGTGCCAGCCACATTAGGACTAGCGGCAATGAGCAGTTCTTC

v_call: TRBV5-4
j_call: TRBJ1-2
d_call: TRBD1
clone_size: NA
cdr3_length: 14
cdr3_aa: CASSSDRGVYGYTF
cdr3_nt: TGTGCCAGCAGCTCGGACAGGGGGGTATATGGCTACACCTTC

v_call: TRBV27
j_call: TRBJ1-1
d_call: TRBD1
clone_size: NA
cdr3_length: 16
cdr3_aa: CASSLSPGQGNTEAFF
cdr3_nt: TGTGCCAGCAGTTTATCCCCGGGACAGGGAAACACTGAAGCTTTCTTT